Following are 18 T cell receptor beta chains from one sample sequenced in a study of blood T cells in healthy people across ages. A second PCR of 7 to 11 cycles used a sample-barcoded 5' primer and a J-beta primer mix. In TCRdb, the 5' RACE reads were re-called with MiXCR into one record per CDR3 protein. In the table there are nearly 800,000 distinct CDR3 sequences, roughly 25% of which are singletons. The same sample was also used in a study of T cells of mothers and their children.

The sequenced sample consisted of blood. The receptors derive from a boy aged 10-17 years in good health.

The rearrangement uses TRBV7-9 and TRBJ2-3, with TRBD2 identical over 7 bases. CDR3 size: 18 residues. The junction had 12 bases not matched to a gene; V was cut back by 3 bases and J by 0 bases. Germline CDR1 is SEHNR and CDR2 is FQNEAQ (reference sequence). CDR3 loop: CASSFERLAGSSTDTQYF. DNA of the CDR3: TGTGCCAGCAGCTTCGAACGACTAGCCGGTAGTAGCACAGATACGCAGTATTTT. Complete variable domain (other parts from reference TRBV7-9 and TRBJ2-3): DTGVSQNPRHKITKRGQNVTFRCDPISEHNRLYWYRQTLGQGPEFLTYFQNEAQLEKSRLLSDRFSAERPKGSFSTLEIQRTEQGDSAMYLCASSFERLAGSSTDTQYFGPGTRLTVL.

This clonotype was picked up one time. The chain carries TRBV27 and TRBJ1-5, with TRBD1 identical over 10 bases. The germline V gene has CDR1 MNHEY and CDR2 SMNVEV (reference sequence). V gave up 7 bases and J gave up 2 bases; unmatched junction bases: 5. The CDR3 length is 15 residues. The chain's CDR3 is CASKRQGAGNQPQHF. In DNA form, the CDR3 reads TGTGCCAGCAAAAGACAGGGGGCGGGCAATCAGCCCCAGCATTTT.

The J gene is TRBJ2-5, the V gene TRBV7-6, with 7 bases identical to TRBD2. The DNA matches TRBJ2-7 better at its end, which makes the J call doubtful. This CDR3 is 17 amino acids long. CDR1 is SGHVS and CDR2 is FNYEAQ in the germline V gene. The CDR3 nucleotides are TGTGCCAGCAGCTTAGGAGTCCAGCGGGATTATCCCCTCGAGCAGTACTTC. This sequence encodes CASSLGVQRDYPLEQYF.

This clonotype has just a few counts. The chain combines TRBV12-3 or TRBV12-4 with TRBJ1-2, with a tentative D call TRBD1 (6 bases). Trimming removed 10 bases at V and 4 bases at J, with 22 bases between. The CDR3 spans 15 residues. CDR3 nucleotides: TGTGCCATCAACCCCTTGGGGGGCGCGGGCTATGGCTACACCTTC. It encodes CAINPLGGAGYGYTF.

The V gene is TRBV9, the J gene TRBJ2-1; D gene uncertain. The germline V gene encodes CDR1 SGDLS and CDR2 YYNGEE. CDR3 size: 14 residues. Trimming shortened V by 3 bases and J by 4 bases, and 11 bases separated the two germline ends. DNA of the CDR3: TGTGCCAGCAGCGCCTATGGGGTGTACAATGAGCAGTTCTTC. As protein: CASSAYGVYNEQFF.

This clonotype was seen a few times. The chain employs TRBV4-1 and TRBJ1-1; 9 nucleotides agree with TRBD1. The length of the CDR3 is 15 residues. Germline CDR1 and CDR2: MGHRA and YSYEKL. J was trimmed by 5 bases and V by 5 bases; bases with no gene match: 9. CDR3 DNA sequence: TGCGCCAGCAGCTACACAACAGGGGGCGAAACTGAAGCTTTCTTT. Translating it yields CASSYTTGGETEAFF.

The rearrangement joins TRBV4-3 to TRBJ2-3, with unresolved D. The CDR3 consists of 15 residues. V was cut by 4 bases and J by 2 bases, with 13 bases left in between. The V gene's germline CDR1 is LGHNA and CDR2 YSLEER. CDR3 DNA: TGCGCCAGCAGCCGGCGATTGGAGAACACAGATACGCAGTATTTT. This encodes CASSRRLENTDTQYF.

This clonotype has just a few counts. J is TRBJ2-3 and V is TRBV7-2, with 9 nucleotides matching TRBD1. CDR1 is SGHTA, CDR2 FQGNSA, per germline. V trimming: 6 bases; J trimming: 5 bases; junction bases outside the gene matches: 12. CDR3 length: 16 residues. The CDR3 spells CASSRNTGGAGDTQYF. DNA of the CDR3: TGTGCCAGCAGTCGTAACACAGGGGGCGCCGGAGATACGCAGTATTTT.

The chain uses TRBV14 and TRBJ2-5; D might be TRBD2 (5 bases). Deletions cut 2 bases from V and 2 bases from J, with 6 bases between. This CDR3 region has 13 residues. CDR1 is SGHDN, CDR2 FVKESK, per germline. The CDR3 reads CASSQQRQETQYF. CDR3 bases: TGTGCCAGCAGCCAACAGCGGCAAGAGACCCAGTACTTC.

The chain's CDR3 is CASSQDRTLGTQYF. The DNA of the CDR3 is TGTGCCAGCAGCCAAGACAGGACTCTGGGTACGCAGTATTTT. The chain combines TRBV3-1 with TRBJ2-3, with D possibly TRBD2 on 5 matching bases. V dropped 0 bases and J dropped 8 bases, with 12 bases sitting between them. CDR3 length: 14 amino acids. Germline V gives CDR1 LGHDT, CDR2 YNNKEL (reference sequence).

This clonotype has a handful of counts. CDR3 DNA: TGTGCCAGTGTTCGACAGGGTGGCATACGCTACACCTTC. This encodes CASVRQGGIRYTF. The chain uses TRBV6-1 and TRBJ1-2; 7 bases are shared with TRBD1. Trimming cost V 9 bases and J 9 bases; bases outside gene matches: 13. CDR1 and CDR2 from the germline V gene are MNHNS and SASEGT. The CDR3 sequence is 13 residues long.

The V and J genes are TRBV9 and TRBJ2-4; D might be TRBD1 (5 bases). CDR3 length equals 14 residues. Trimming stripped 4 bases from V and 6 bases from J, with 14 bases between. Germline values: CDR1 SGDLS, CDR2 YYNGEE. The CDR3 region is CASSPPRGANIQYF. CDR3 nucleotide sequence: TGTGCCAGCAGCCCTCCCCGTGGGGCAAACATTCAGTACTTC.

The chain couples TRBV27 to TRBJ2-5, with a tentative D call TRBD1 (5 bases). The CDR3 length is 14 residues. The germline V gene has CDR1 MNHEY and CDR2 SMNVEV (reference sequence). The germline V and J ends were trimmed by 3 bases and 2 bases, with 10 bases remaining between them. The CDR3: CASSLGQFQETQYF. The CDR3 bases are TGTGCCAGCAGTTTGGGGCAGTTTCAAGAGACCCAGTACTTC.

J is TRBJ2-5 and V is TRBV19; D is ambiguous. Trimming shortened V by 9 bases and J by 1 base, and 18 bases separated the two germline ends. The CDR3 consists of 15 residues. Germline V gene sequence: CDR1 LNHDA, CDR2 SQIVND (reference sequence). CDR3 residues: CASRERWEPQETQYF. CDR3 sequence (DNA): TGTGCCAGCCGTGAACGGTGGGAACCCCAAGAGACCCAGTACTTC.

V usage is TRBV7-2 and J usage is TRBJ2-3; D uncertain. The CDR3 consists of 14 residues. The V and J ends lost 6 bases and 4 bases respectively, with 14 bases between them. Germline V CDR1 and CDR2: SGHTA, FQGNSA. CDR3 sequence (DNA): TGTGCCAGCAGTATGGGGAACCCTCCAGATACGCAGTATTTT. Protein: CASSMGNPPDTQYF. Based on the CDR3 plus reference TRBV7-2 and TRBJ2-3, the full variable domain is GAGVSQSPSNKVTEKGKDVELRCDPISGHTALYWYRQSLGQGLEFLIYFQGNSAPDKSGLPSDRFSAERTGGSVSTLTIQRTQQEDSAVYLCASSMGNPPDTQYFGPGTRLTVL.

The J gene is TRBJ1-1, the V gene TRBV15; D unclear. CDR1 and CDR2 from the germline V gene are LNHNV and YYDKDF (reference sequence). The V end was cut by 0 bases, the J end by 4 bases, with 12 bases between. The length of the CDR3 is 15 residues. CDR3 bases: TGTGCCACCAGCAGAGATAGGTCCAGTGGCACTGAAGCTTTCTTT. It encodes CATSRDRSSGTEAFF.

This clonotype appeared a few times. This rearrangement joins TRBV28 to TRBJ2-2; D might be TRBD1 (5 bases). The V end was cut by 5 bases, the J end by 5 bases, with 18 bases between. The CDR3 consists of 16 residues. Looked up from germline, CDR1 is MDHEN and CDR2 is SYDVKM. This CDR3 reads CASSPEQDNWTGELFF. The DNA for the CDR3 is TGTGCCAGCAGTCCAGAACAGGACAATTGGACCGGGGAGCTGTTTTTT.

The chain carries TRBV5-1 and TRBJ2-3, with a tentative D call TRBD2 (6 bases). V was trimmed by 1 base and J by 6 bases, leaving 15 bases between them. Germline V gene data show CDR1 as SGHRS and CDR2 as YFSETQ. The CDR3 consists of 15 residues. This CDR3 reads CASSLPGESADTQYF. The CDR3 DNA reads TGCGCCAGCAGCTTGCCGGGAGAGAGCGCGGATACGCAGTATTTT.